This passage covers 20 T cell receptor beta chains from one sample sequenced in a study of cytomegalovirus exposure and HLA in healthy donors. It was with 60 Vbeta and 13 Jbeta primers that the PCR ran. Only in-frame clones appear in the TCRdb table, and some are missing; sequencing was by immunoSEQ multiplex PCR. Of around 150,000 clones in the sample, 76% were seen once. Sequenced input: PBMCs. Source of these receptors: a man in his 60s in good health and CMV-seronegative.

This clone occurred a few times. V usage is TRBV7-9 and J usage is TRBJ1-1; a weak D match, TRBD1 (6 bases). Trimming took 5 bases from V and 1 from J, leaving 14 bases between them. The length of the CDR3 is 15 residues. Germline values: CDR1 SEHNR, CDR2 FQNEAQ (reference sequence). Here the CDR3 DNA reads TGTGCCAGCAGCGAGGGACACCCCGGGAACACTGAAGCTTTCTTT. It is translated as CASSEGHPGNTEAFF.

The V call is TRBV19, the J call TRBJ1-4; no clear D. The CDR3 has 13 amino acids. CDR1 and CDR2 (germline): LNHDA, SQIVND (reference sequence). V was trimmed by 4 bases and J by 8 bases, leaving 11 bases between them. The CDR3 spells CASSTPLFEKLFF. CDR3 in DNA: TGTGCCAGTAGTACCCCACTTTTCGAAAAACTGTTTTTT.

This clone was counted between two and nine times. The CDR3 sequence is CATSGGGQGDNYGYTF. CDR3 bases: TGTGCCACCAGCGGTGGGGGACAGGGAGATAACTATGGCTACACCTTC. This rearrangement joins TRBV15 to TRBJ1-2, with 9 bases that match TRBD1. The CDR3 spans 16 residues. CDR1 and CDR2 (germline): LNHNV, YYDKDF (reference sequence). Trimming cost V 5 bases and J 1 base; bases outside gene matches: 8.

This chain joins TRBV7-2 and TRBJ2-5; 14 positions agree with TRBD2. Losses at the gene ends were 5 bases for V and 4 bases for J; bases not matched to a gene: 9. The CDR3 sequence is 17 residues long. Germline loops: CDR1 SGHTA, CDR2 FQGNSA. The CDR3 DNA is TGTGCCAGCAGCCCCCGACTAGCGGGAGGGCACCTAGAGACCCAGTACTTC. Translation gives CASSPRLAGGHLETQYF.

This clone was observed a single time. V and J are TRBV5-5 and TRBJ2-7; weak D call: TRBD2 (5 bases). The ends were cut back, 1 base at V and 0 bases at J, with 11 bases in the middle. The CDR3 totals 15 residues. CDR1 and CDR2 (germline): SGHKS, YYEKEE (reference sequence). The DNA of the CDR3 is TGTGCCAGCAGCTTGCGGGCAGGACTCTCCTACGAGCAGTACTTC. Protein sequence: CASSLRAGLSYEQYF. Filled out from reference TRBV5-5 and TRBJ2-7, the complete variable domain reads DAGVTQSPTHLIKTRGQQVTLRCSPISGHKSVSWYQQVLGQGPQFIFQYYEKEERGRGNFPDRFSARQFPNYSSELNVNALLLGDSALYLCASSLRAGLSYEQYFGPGTRLTVT.

The J gene is TRBJ2-7, the V gene TRBV7-2; unclear D gene. The length of the CDR3 is 13 residues. V was trimmed by 4 bases and J by 5 bases, leaving 12 bases between them. Germline lookup yields CDR1 SGHTA and CDR2 FQGNSA. CDR3 nucleotides: TGTGCCAGCAGCTCCTATACGGTAGACGAGCAGTACTTC. Translated, it gives CASSSYTVDEQYF.

This rearrangement joins TRBV7-2 to TRBJ2-3, with 7 positions matching TRBD2. The ends lost 1 base at V and 6 bases at J; junction bases unmatched: 7. Germline CDR1 is SGHTA and CDR2 is FQGNSA. CDR3 length: 15 residues. This CDR3 reads CASSLVGGVADTQYF. The CDR3 DNA follows: TGTGCCAGCAGCTTAGTGGGAGGGGTTGCGGATACGCAGTATTTT.

The chain has TRBV18 and TRBJ2-5; tentative D call: TRBD1 (6 bases). The CDR3 spans 14 residues. Germline V gene sequence: CDR1 KGHSH, CDR2 LQKENI. Trimming stripped 3 bases from V and 7 bases from J, with 15 bases between. The CDR3 region is CASSPQRTAWTQYF. The CDR3 bases are TGTGCCAGCTCACCGCAAAGGACAGCCTGGACCCAGTACTTC.

The rearrangement joins TRBV7-2 to TRBJ1-5; D possibly corresponds to TRBD1 (5 bases). With 1 base removed from V and 0 bases from J, the gap between germline ends came to 10 bases. Per the germline V gene, CDR1 is SGHTA and CDR2 is FQGNSA. The CDR3 consists of 16 residues. DNA of the CDR3: TGTGCCAGCAGCTTAGTGGGGGGAAATAGCAATCAGCCCCAGCATTTT. Residues: CASSLVGGNSNQPQHF.

V usage is TRBV7-9 and J usage is TRBJ2-3; D perhaps matches TRBD1 (6 bases). The V end was cut by 1 base, the J end by 1 base, with 12 bases between. CDR1 SEHNR and CDR2 FQNEAQ come from the germline V gene (reference sequence). CDR3 size: 16 residues. CDR3 amino acids: CASSLDRGIRTDTQYF. CDR3 DNA: TGTGCCAGCAGCTTAGATAGGGGGATACGCACAGATACGCAGTATTTT.

This chain joins TRBV7-3 and TRBJ2-2; no clear D. From germline, CDR1 is SGHTA and CDR2 FQGTGA. This CDR3 spans 12 amino acids. V lost 5 bases to trimming and J lost 8 bases, with 9 bases between them. CDR3 DNA sequence: TGTGCCAGCAGCCCTCAGCGAGGGGAGCTGTTTTTT. Translating gives CASSPQRGELFF.

The rearrangement joins TRBV5-6 to TRBJ2-3; 8 bases agree with TRBD1. Looked up from germline, CDR1 is SGHDT and CDR2 is YYEEEE. The CDR3 has 15 residues. V trimming: 1 base; J trimming: 1 base; junction bases outside the gene matches: 2. DNA of the CDR3: TGTGCCAGCAGCTTGTCGGGACAGGGCACAGATACGCAGTATTTT. Translated, it gives CASSLSGQGTDTQYF.

The CDR3 DNA sequence: TGCAGCGGACGGACAGGGCCCAATTCACCCCTCCACTTT. This sequence encodes CSGRTGPNSPLHF. The chain carries TRBV29-1 and TRBJ1-6; 8 bases match TRBD1. The V and J ends lost 7 bases and 7 bases, in that order; junction bases with no gene match: 6. Looked up from germline, CDR1 is SQVTM and CDR2 is ANQGSEA. This CDR3 is 13 amino acids long.

The V call is TRBV11-2, the J call TRBJ2-2, with D possibly TRBD2 on 6 matching bases. The germline V gene encodes CDR1 SGHAT and CDR2 FQNNGV. V lost 3 bases, J lost 5 bases, and 13 bases lay in between. This CDR3 region has 15 residues. DNA for the CDR3: TGTGCCAGCAGCTTTGGCGGGGACGGGACCGGGGAGCTGTTTTTT. Its protein product is CASSFGGDGTGELFF.

With regard to this clone: The same CDR3 also results from other DNA sequences found in this sample. The chain employs TRBV9 and TRBJ2-7, with 8 bases fitting TRBD1. The germline gives CDR1 SGDLS, CDR2 YYNGEE. The J segment lost 2 bases and the V segment lost 0 bases, leaving 7 bases of the junction unmatched. The CDR3 is made up of 16 amino acids. CDR3 sequence reads: CASSVAPGQGTYEQYF. CDR3 in DNA: TGTGCCAGCAGCGTAGCCCCCGGACAGGGAACCTACGAGCAGTACTTC.

The chain has TRBV19 and TRBJ2-5, with D possibly matching TRBD1 (7 bases). V dropped 6 bases and J dropped 5 bases, with 13 bases sitting between them. CDR3 length: 13 residues. Germline V gene lookup returns CDR1 LNHDA and CDR2 SQIVND (reference sequence). The CDR3: CASRAGQLETQYF. The CDR3 DNA is TGTGCCAGTAGGGCGGGACAGTTGGAGACCCAGTACTTC.

This sequence joins TRBV7-2 and TRBJ1-5, with 7 bases lining up with TRBD1. Germline loops: CDR1 SGHTA, CDR2 FQGNSA. The J segment lost 4 bases and the V segment lost 5 bases, leaving 5 bases of the junction unmatched. The CDR3 runs 14 residues. Here the CDR3 reads CASSKGQTNQPQHF. Written as DNA, the CDR3 is TGTGCCAGCAGCAAGGGACAGACTAATCAGCCCCAGCATTTT.

The V gene is TRBV28, the J gene TRBJ1-6, with 7 bases aligning to TRBD1. The V segment lost 6 bases and the J segment 9 bases; nucleotides outside the gene matches: 8. CDR1 is MDHEN, CDR2 SYDVKM, per germline. The CDR3 covers 14 residues. The chain's CDR3 is CASRVNRGFSPLHF. CDR3 sequence (DNA): TGTGCCAGCAGGGTGAACAGGGGTTTTTCACCCCTCCACTTT.

The rearrangement links TRBV27 to TRBJ1-2, with D possibly matching TRBD1 (5 bases). V lost 6 bases and J lost 2, with 13 bases in between. Germline V lookup: CDR1 MNHEY, CDR2 SMNVEV (reference sequence). The CDR3 contains 14 residues. The CDR3 protein is CASRPTGVNYGYTF. The CDR3 DNA follows: TGTGCCAGCAGACCTACAGGTGTCAACTATGGCTACACCTTC.

The chain recombines TRBV7-2 with TRBJ2-3; TRBD2 aligns across 9 bases. CDR3 length: 15 amino acids. Per germline, CDR1 SGHTA and CDR2 FQGNSA. Unmatched junction bases numbered 6, after V lost 6 bases and J lost 2 bases. CDR3 sequence (DNA): TGTGCCAGCAGGGAGACTAGCGGAGTCACAGATACGCAGTATTTT. Its protein product is CASRETSGVTDTQYF.